This T cell receptor beta chain was recorded in a study of CD8 T cells in Susac syndrome. Negative isolation was applied to CD8+ and CD4+ T cells, and FACS enrichment was applied to TEMRA cells. The germline CDR1 and CDR2 sequences are MDHEN and SYDVKM. V lost 2 bases to trimming and J lost 7 bases, with 8 bases between them. The CDR3 totals 12 residues. RNA totalling about 0.45 to 1 ug underwent reverse transcription with random hexamers. Coverage of TCR beta CDR3 amplification by immunoSEQ multiplex PCR extended to 54 Vbeta and 13 Jbeta. TCRdb fed the immunoSEQ multiplex PCR reads into MiXCR, producing one record per CDR3 protein. The profile shows 170,000 or so distinct CDR3 sequences, around 95% of them singletons.

J is TRBJ1-2 and V is TRBV28; D gene uncertain. The sequencing sample was made of CD8+ T cells from PBMCs. This clonotype originated in a human donor with multiple sclerosis. In nucleotides, the CDR3 is TGTGCCAGCAGTTTACAGGCAGTTGGCTACACCTTC. Its protein is CASSLQAVGYTF.